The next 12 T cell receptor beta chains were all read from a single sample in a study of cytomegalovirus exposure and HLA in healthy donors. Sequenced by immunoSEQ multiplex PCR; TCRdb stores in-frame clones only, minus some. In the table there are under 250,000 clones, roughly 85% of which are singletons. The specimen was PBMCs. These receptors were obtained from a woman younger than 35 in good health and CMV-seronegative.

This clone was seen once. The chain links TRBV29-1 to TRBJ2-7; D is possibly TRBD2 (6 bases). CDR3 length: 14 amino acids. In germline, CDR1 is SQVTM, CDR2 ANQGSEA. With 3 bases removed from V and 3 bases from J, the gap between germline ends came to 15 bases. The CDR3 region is CSVEGLLGDYEQYF. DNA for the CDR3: TGCAGCGTTGAGGGACTTCTGGGGGACTACGAGCAGTACTTC.

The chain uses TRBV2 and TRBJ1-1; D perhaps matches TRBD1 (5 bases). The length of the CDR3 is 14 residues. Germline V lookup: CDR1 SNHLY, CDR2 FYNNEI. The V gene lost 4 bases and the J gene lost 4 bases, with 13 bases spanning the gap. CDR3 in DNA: TGTGCCAGCAGTGTACTGGGGCGGAGCACTGAAGCTTTCTTT. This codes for CASSVLGRSTEAFF.

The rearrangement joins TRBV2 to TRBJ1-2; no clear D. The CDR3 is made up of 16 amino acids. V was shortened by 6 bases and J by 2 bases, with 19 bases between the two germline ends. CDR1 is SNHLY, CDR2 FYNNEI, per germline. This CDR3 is CASRPRSQPSNYGYTF. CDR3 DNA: TGTGCCAGCAGGCCCCGTTCACAACCCTCGAACTATGGCTACACCTTC.

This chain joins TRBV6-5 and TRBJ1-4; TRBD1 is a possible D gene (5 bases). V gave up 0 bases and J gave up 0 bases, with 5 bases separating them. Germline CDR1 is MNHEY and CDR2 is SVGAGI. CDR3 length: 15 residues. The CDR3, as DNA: TGTGCCAGCAGTTACTCAGGGGCAACTAATGAAAAACTGTTTTTT. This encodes CASSYSGATNEKLFF.

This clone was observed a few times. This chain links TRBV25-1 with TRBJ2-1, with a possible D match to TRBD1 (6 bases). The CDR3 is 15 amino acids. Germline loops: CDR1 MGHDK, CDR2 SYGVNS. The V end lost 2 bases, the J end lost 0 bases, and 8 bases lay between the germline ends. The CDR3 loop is CASSETGSSYNEQFF. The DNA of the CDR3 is TGTGCCAGCAGTGAAACAGGGAGCTCCTACAATGAGCAGTTCTTC.

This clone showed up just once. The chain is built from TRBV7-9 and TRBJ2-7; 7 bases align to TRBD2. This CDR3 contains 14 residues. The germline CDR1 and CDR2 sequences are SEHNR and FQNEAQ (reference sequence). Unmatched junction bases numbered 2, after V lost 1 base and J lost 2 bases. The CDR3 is CASSLGGRAYEQYF. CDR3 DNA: TGTGCCAGCAGCTTAGGAGGGAGGGCCTACGAGCAGTACTTC.

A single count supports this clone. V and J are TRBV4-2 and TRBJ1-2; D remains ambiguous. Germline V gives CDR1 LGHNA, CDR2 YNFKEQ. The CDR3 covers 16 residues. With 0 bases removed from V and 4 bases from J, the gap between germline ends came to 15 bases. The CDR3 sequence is CASSQDPLTLGYGYTF. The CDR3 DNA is TGTGCCAGCAGCCAAGATCCTCTTACGCTAGGCTATGGCTACACCTTC.

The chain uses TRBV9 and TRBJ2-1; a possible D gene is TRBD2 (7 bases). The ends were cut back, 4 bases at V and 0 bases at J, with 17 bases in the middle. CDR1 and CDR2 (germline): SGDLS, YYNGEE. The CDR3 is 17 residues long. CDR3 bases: TGTGCCAGCAGCCCAAGAGAGGGGGGGAGCTCCTACAATGAGCAGTTCTTC. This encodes CASSPREGGSSYNEQFF.

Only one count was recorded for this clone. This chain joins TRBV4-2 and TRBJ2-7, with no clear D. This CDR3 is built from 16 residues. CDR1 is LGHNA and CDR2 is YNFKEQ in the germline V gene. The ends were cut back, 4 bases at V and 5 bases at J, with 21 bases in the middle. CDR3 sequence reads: CASSPFDGGNFHEQYF. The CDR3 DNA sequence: TGTGCCAGCAGCCCATTTGATGGTGGGAACTTCCACGAGCAGTACTTC.

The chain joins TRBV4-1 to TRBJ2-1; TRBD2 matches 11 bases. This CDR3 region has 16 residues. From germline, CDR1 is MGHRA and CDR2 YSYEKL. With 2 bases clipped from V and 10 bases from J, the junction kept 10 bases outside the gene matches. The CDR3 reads CASSQSSGRMVNEQFF. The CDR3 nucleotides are TGCGCCAGCAGCCAATCTAGCGGGAGGATGGTAAACGAGCAGTTCTTC.

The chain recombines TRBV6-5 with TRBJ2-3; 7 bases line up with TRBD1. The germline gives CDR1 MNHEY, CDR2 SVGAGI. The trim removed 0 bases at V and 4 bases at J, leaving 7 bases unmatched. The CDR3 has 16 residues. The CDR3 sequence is CASSYSGAGGADTQYF. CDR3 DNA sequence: TGTGCCAGCAGTTACTCGGGGGCAGGGGGAGCAGATACGCAGTATTTT.

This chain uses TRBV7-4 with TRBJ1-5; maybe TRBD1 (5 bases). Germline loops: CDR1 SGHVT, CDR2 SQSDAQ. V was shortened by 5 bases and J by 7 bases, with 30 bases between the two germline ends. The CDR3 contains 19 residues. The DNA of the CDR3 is TGTGCCAGCAGCCGTTTCCTCGACAGTCTGTCCTCCCCTTGGCAGCCCCAGCATTTT. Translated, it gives CASSRFLDSLSSPWQPQHF.